This T cell receptor beta chain was sequenced during a study of cytomegalovirus exposure and HLA in healthy donors. Regarding the study as a whole: Fewer than 20,000 TCR beta sequences were associated with HLA alleles at 0.05 false discovery rate in a later analysis. CMV serostatus stood as the only immune exposure information on hand.

The sample holds a few counts of this clone. Antigen: not known. The PCR was carried out with 60 Vbeta primers and 13 Jbeta primers. Profiling relied on immunoSEQ multiplex PCR, and the TCRdb table lists in-frame clones only, not all of them. The table includes around 130,000 clones, less than 10% detected once. The V end lost 3 bases, the J end lost 2 bases, and 8 bases lay between the germline ends. The CDR3 totals 15 residues. CDR1 and CDR2 (germline): LNHDA, SQIVND (reference sequence). The source of this sequence is a woman between 40 and 55 years old in good health and CMV-seropositive. The chain has TRBV19 and TRBJ2-6, with D tentatively TRBD2 (5 bases). Sequencing used PBMCs. The CDR3 DNA follows: TGTGCCAGTAGTATGAGAGGGACTGGGGCCAACGTCCTGACTTTC. As protein: CASSMRGTGANVLTF. Full variable domain (remainder filled in from reference TRBV19 and TRBJ2-6): DGGITQSPKYLFRKEGQNVTLSCEQNLNHDAMYWYRQDPGQGLRLIYYSQIVNDFQKGDIAEGYSVSREKKESFPLTVTSAQKNPTAFYLCASSMRGTGANVLTFGAGSRLTVL.